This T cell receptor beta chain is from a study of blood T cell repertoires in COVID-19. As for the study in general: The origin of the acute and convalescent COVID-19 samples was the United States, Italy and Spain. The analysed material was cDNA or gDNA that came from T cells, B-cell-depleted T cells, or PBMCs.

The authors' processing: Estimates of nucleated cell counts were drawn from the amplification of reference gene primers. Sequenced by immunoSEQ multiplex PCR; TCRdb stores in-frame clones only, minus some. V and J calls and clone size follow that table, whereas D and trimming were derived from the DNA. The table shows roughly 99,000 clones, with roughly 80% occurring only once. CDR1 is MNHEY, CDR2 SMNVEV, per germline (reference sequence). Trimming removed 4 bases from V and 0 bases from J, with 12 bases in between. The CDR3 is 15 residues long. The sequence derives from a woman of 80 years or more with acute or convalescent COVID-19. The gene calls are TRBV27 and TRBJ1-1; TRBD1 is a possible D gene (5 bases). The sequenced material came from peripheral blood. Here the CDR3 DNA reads TGTGCCAGCAGTTGGCGGGGCAGGGTGAACACTGAAGCTTTCTTT. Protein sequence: CASSWRGRVNTEAFF.